The 25 T cell receptor beta chains presented below share a single source sample, sequenced in a study of blood T cells in healthy people across ages. The authors ran a second PCR of about 7 to 11 cycles using a sample-barcoded 5' primer and a J-beta primer mix. MiXCR, run by TCRdb on the 5' RACE reads, gives a single entry per CDR3 protein. In the table there are approximately 690,000 distinct CDR3 sequences, 45% to 65% of which are singletons. Source material: blood. The receptors were sampled from a man aged 55 to 70 in good health.

The chain is built from TRBV10-3 and TRBJ2-7; D unclear. This CDR3 contains 13 residues. CDR1 is ENHRY, CDR2 SYGVKD, per germline. Trimming cost V 4 bases and J 2 bases, with 9 bases left between them. CDR3 protein: CAISGLEPYEQYF. The CDR3 nucleotides read TGTGCCATCAGTGGACTGGAACCCTACGAGCAGTACTTC.

The V gene is TRBV7-2, the J gene TRBJ2-5; TRBD2 aligns across 14 bases. The J segment lost 5 bases and the V segment lost 5 bases, leaving 7 bases of the junction unmatched. In germline, CDR1 is SGHTA, CDR2 FQGNSA. The CDR3 has 16 residues. The CDR3 region has the DNA TGTGCCAGCAGCACTCGACTAGCGGGGGGGCTGGAGACCCAGTACTTC. This gives the protein CASSTRLAGGLETQYF. Full variable domain (remainder filled in from reference TRBV7-2 and TRBJ2-5): GAGVSQSPSNKVTEKGKDVELRCDPISGHTALYWYRQSLGQGLEFLIYFQGNSAPDKSGLPSDRFSAERTGGSVSTLTIQRTQQEDSAVYLCASSTRLAGGLETQYFGPGTRLLVL.

The chain is built from TRBV12-3 or TRBV12-4 and TRBJ2-1, with TRBD1 matching 7 bases. The ends lost 6 bases at V and 0 bases at J; junction bases unmatched: 8. This CDR3 is 16 amino acids long. The chain's CDR3 is CASSVGQESSYNEQFF. Written as DNA, the CDR3 is TGTGCCAGCAGCGTAGGACAGGAGAGCTCCTACAATGAGCAGTTCTTC.

This clonotype was found a few times. CDR3 in DNA: TGCAGTGCTAGAGATGGCACTAGCGGTACCTACGAGCAGTACTTC. Translated, it gives CSARDGTSGTYEQYF. This rearrangement joins TRBV20-1 to TRBJ2-7; 8 bases map to TRBD2. The germline V gene has CDR1 DFQATT and CDR2 SNEGSKA (reference sequence). V trimming: 0 bases; J trimming: 2 bases; junction bases outside the gene matches: 6. CDR3 length equals 15 residues.

The V call is TRBV2, the J call TRBJ1-2; no clear D. The CDR3 covers 15 residues. The germline CDR1 and CDR2 sequences are SNHLY and FYNNEI. Trimming removed 4 bases from V and 5 bases from J, with 17 bases in between. The CDR3 coding sequence is TGTGCCAGCAGTGTAATTGGTACAGTTCCATATGGCTACACCTTC. Amino acids: CASSVIGTVPYGYTF.

The rearrangement uses TRBV9 and TRBJ1-1, with a possible D match to TRBD1 (6 bases). Germline CDR1 is SGDLS and CDR2 is YYNGEE. The CDR3 spans 14 residues. V was cut by 0 bases and J by 4 bases, with 10 bases left in between. In DNA, the CDR3 is TGTGCCAGCAGCGTAGCTGGGGGGGCCACTGAAGCTTTCTTT. Protein sequence: CASSVAGGATEAFF.

This clonotype was counted only a few times. The V gene is TRBV5-1, the J gene TRBJ2-7; TRBD2 is a possible D gene (5 bases). V was trimmed by 2 bases and J by 0 bases, leaving 9 bases between them. From germline, CDR1 is SGHRS and CDR2 YFSETQ. This CDR3 contains 14 residues. The CDR3 nucleotides are TGCGCCAGCAGCTTCGGTCGGGGCTCCTACGAGCAGTACTTC. Translation: CASSFGRGSYEQYF.

The J gene is TRBJ1-4, the V gene TRBV6-5; 7 bases are a match to TRBD1. The CDR3 consists of 16 residues. Per the germline V gene, CDR1 is MNHEY and CDR2 is SVGAGI. The V segment lost 5 bases and the J segment 8 bases; nucleotides outside the gene matches: 14. The CDR3 region has the DNA TGTGCCAGCAGTCGCATTACAGGGGCCGCGAAGGAAAAACTGTTTTTT. Its protein product is CASSRITGAAKEKLFF.

This clonotype showed up just a few times. The genes are TRBV27 and TRBJ1-2; D may be TRBD1 (5 bases). The V end was cut by 1 base, the J end by 6 bases, with 15 bases between. Germline CDR1 reads MNHEY; CDR2 reads SMNVEV (reference sequence). The CDR3 totals 15 residues. The CDR3 bases are TGTGCCAGCAGTTTATTCGGCGGGGCTAAGGATGGCTACACCTTC. Protein: CASSLFGGAKDGYTF.

This clonotype was observed a handful of times. The genes are TRBV5-1 and TRBJ2-4; 8 nucleotides match TRBD2. Per germline, CDR1 SGHRS and CDR2 YFSETQ. Trimming at V came to 4 bases and at J to 4 bases, leaving 7 bases not matched to a gene. The CDR3 loop spans 15 amino acids. CDR3: CASSGTGTSKNIQYF. Here the CDR3 DNA reads TGCGCCAGCAGCGGCACCGGGACTAGTAAAAACATTCAGTACTTC.

This clonotype was seen only a few times. V is TRBV20-1 and J is TRBJ2-1; the D call may be TRBD1 or TRBD2 (6 bases each). V was trimmed by 5 bases and J by 11 bases, leaving 10 bases between them. This CDR3 contains 10 residues. The germline CDR1 and CDR2 sequences are DFQATT and SNEGSKA (reference sequence). The CDR3 nucleotides are TGCAGTGCTCAAGGGGGGAAGCAGTTCTTC. Translated: CSAQGGKQFF.

The chain recombines TRBV6-1 with TRBJ1-2, with D possibly matching TRBD1 (5 bases). Trimming stripped 0 bases from V and 4 bases from J, with 12 bases between. This CDR3 spans 15 amino acids. Per germline, CDR1 MNHNS and CDR2 SASEGT. CDR3 sequence reads: CASSEAPVQGYGYTF. The CDR3 DNA follows: TGTGCCAGCAGTGAAGCCCCGGTCCAGGGCTATGGCTACACCTTC.

The chain combines TRBV10-2 with TRBJ1-2; D possibly corresponds to TRBD1 (6 bases). V was trimmed by 6 bases and J by 2 bases, leaving 10 bases between them. This CDR3 has 13 residues. Germline CDR1 WSHSY, CDR2 SAAADI. The CDR3 nucleotides are TGCGCCAGCAGACTTGACAGGAACTATGGCTACACCTTC. Amino acids: CASRLDRNYGYTF.

V and J are TRBV6-6 and TRBJ1-5; D perhaps matches TRBD1 (5 bases). The CDR3 spans 17 residues. V was pared by 2 bases and J by 1 base, with 15 bases between. CDR1 is MNHNY and CDR2 is SVGAGI in the germline V gene (reference sequence). CDR3 sequence reads: CASSYPGAGTSNQPQHF. CDR3 bases: TGTGCCAGCAGTTACCCCGGGGCAGGGACGAGCAATCAGCCCCAGCATTTT.

The genes are TRBV20-1 and TRBJ1-6; no clear D. The CDR3 spans 15 residues. V lost 7 bases and J 0 bases, leaving 13 bases between the germline ends. Germline V gene sequence: CDR1 DFQATT, CDR2 SNEGSKA (reference sequence). The CDR3 DNA sequence: TGCAGTGTAACCTCGGTTAGCTCCTATAATTCACCCCTCCACTTT. Protein: CSVTSVSSYNSPLHF.

In this sample, this clonotype turned up a few times. This chain uses TRBV12-3 or TRBV12-4 with TRBJ2-7; 9 bases map to TRBD1. V shed 2 bases, J shed 2 bases, and the junction held 10 bases outside the gene matches. The CDR3 runs to 17 residues. Here the CDR3 reads CASSLNPGQGRPYEQYF. Written as DNA, the CDR3 is TGTGCCAGCAGTTTAAACCCTGGACAGGGGAGACCCTACGAGCAGTACTTC.

The chain combines TRBV27 with TRBJ2-4; 9 positions match TRBD1. Unmatched junction bases numbered 5, after V lost 4 bases and J lost 1 base. The germline CDR1 and CDR2 sequences are MNHEY and SMNVEV (reference sequence). The CDR3 has 16 amino acids. The CDR3 spells CASSSTGGRAKNIQYF. The CDR3, as DNA: TGTGCCAGCAGTTCGACAGGGGGTCGGGCCAAAAACATTCAGTACTTC.

This clonotype turned up a few times. The chain uses TRBV25-1 and TRBJ2-3; 7 bases are shared with TRBD2. The V segment lost 6 bases and the J segment 2 bases; nucleotides outside the gene matches: 5. The CDR3 consists of 14 residues. Per the germline V gene, CDR1 is MGHDK and CDR2 is SYGVNS. Here the CDR3 reads CASRRGSDTDTQYF. As DNA, the CDR3 is TGTGCCAGCAGGCGGGGGAGCGACACAGATACGCAGTATTTT. Filled out from reference TRBV25-1 and TRBJ2-3, the complete variable domain reads EADIYQTPRYLVIGTGKKITLECSQTMGHDKMYWYQQDPGMELHLIHYSYGVNSTEKGDLSSESTVSRIRTEHFPLTLESARPSHTSQYLCASRRGSDTDTQYFGPGTRLTVL.

Notes on this clonotype: This sequence may be a read error, since a much larger clone differs from it by one base. The genes are TRBV2 and TRBJ2-5; TRBD2 matches at 11 bases. V shed 8 bases and J 11 bases; nucleotides not matched to a gene: 13. Germline V gene data show CDR1 as SNHLY and CDR2 as FYNNEI. The CDR3 sequence is 14 residues long. CDR3 nucleotides: TGTGCCAGCTCCGGGACTAGCGGTCCCAATGAGCAGTACTTC. This codes for CASSGTSGPNEQYF.

The V call is TRBV6-1, the J call TRBJ2-3; the D gene could be TRBD1 or TRBD2 (5 bases each). Trimming removed 2 bases at V and 4 bases at J, with 10 bases between. From germline, CDR1 is MNHNS and CDR2 SASEGT. CDR3 size: 14 residues. CDR3 in amino acids: CASSENGGADTQYF. In DNA, the CDR3 is TGTGCCAGCAGTGAAAATGGGGGAGCAGATACGCAGTATTTT.

The V call is TRBV2, the J call TRBJ2-3; possible D gene TRBD1, 6 bases. The CDR3 extends over 14 amino acids. Trimming removed 6 bases at V and 2 bases at J, with 12 bases between. The V gene's germline CDR1 is SNHLY and CDR2 FYNNEI. The CDR3 nucleotides read TGTGCCAGCAGCCAGGGGTCGGCCACAGATACGCAGTATTTT. Translated, it gives CASSQGSATDTQYF.

J is TRBJ2-5 and V is TRBV4-3; 13 positions agree with TRBD2. TRBJ2-7 matches the DNA end more closely, so the J call is doubtful. The germline gives CDR1 LGHNA, CDR2 YSLEER. CDR3 length equals 15 residues. In DNA, the CDR3 is TGCGCCAGCAGCCAAGGGACTAGCGGGAGCGACGAGCAGTACTTC. It codes for CASSQGTSGSDEQYF.

The CDR3 spells CASSSSGSNSPLHF. The CDR3 nucleotides are TGTGCCAGCAGTTCATCGGGATCAAATTCACCCCTCCACTTT. V gene TRBV6-5 combines with J gene TRBJ1-6; D uncertain. Per the germline V gene, CDR1 is MNHEY and CDR2 is SVGAGI. V lost 4 bases to trimming and J lost 7 bases, with 11 bases between them. The CDR3 has 14 residues.

The J gene is TRBJ1-1, the V gene TRBV27; 8 nucleotides line up with TRBD1. The CDR3 totals 15 residues. Germline trimming cut 2 bases from V and 3 bases from J; bases unmatched to any gene: 5. CDR1 is MNHEY and CDR2 is SMNVEV in the germline V gene (reference sequence). The CDR3 DNA is TGTGCCAGCAGTTTAACCACAGGGGGGGACACTGAAGCTTTCTTT. Its protein is CASSLTTGGDTEAFF.

The V and J genes are TRBV5-4 and TRBJ2-1; 13 bases are shared with TRBD2. The germline CDR1 and CDR2 sequences are SGHNT and YYREEE (reference sequence). Trimming at V came to 3 bases and at J to 8 bases, leaving 5 bases not matched to a gene. The CDR3 spans 15 residues. The CDR3 is CASSSLGLAGDEQFF. In nucleotides, the CDR3 is TGTGCCAGCAGCTCCCTCGGACTAGCGGGGGATGAGCAGTTCTTC. The full variable domain, with the rest looked up from reference TRBV5-4 and TRBJ2-1, is ETGVTQSPTHLIKTRGQQVTLRCSSQSGHNTVSWYQQALGQGPQFIFQYYREEENGRGNFPPRFSGLQFPNYSSELNVNALELDDSALYLCASSSLGLAGDEQFFGPGTRLTVL.